The 26 T cell receptor beta chains reported below all come from one sample, sequenced in a study of blood T cell repertoires in COVID-19. Only in-frame clones appear in the TCRdb table, and some are missing; sequencing was by immunoSEQ multiplex PCR. There are some 330,000 clones in the sample; under 95% occur only once, and under 20% lies in the top ten. The sequencing input was PBMCs or T cells enriched from blood (not recorded which). Receptors originate from a woman aged 25 to 45 who had recovered from COVID-19.

The CDR3 protein is CASSVELSTGELFF. The CDR3 nucleotides read TGTGCCAGCAGCGTAGAGTTGAGCACCGGGGAGCTGTTTTTT. This chain joins TRBV9 and TRBJ2-2; D is unclear. The CDR3 is 14 amino acids. In germline, CDR1 is SGDLS, CDR2 YYNGEE. Between the trimmed V and J ends, which lost 0 bases and 4 bases, there was a span of 7 bases.

The rearrangement uses TRBV4-1 and TRBJ1-2; tentatively, D is TRBD1 (5 bases). The germline V and J ends were trimmed by 1 base and 0 bases, with 15 bases remaining between them. Germline V CDR1 and CDR2: MGHRA, YSYEKL. The CDR3 has 17 residues. CDR3 sequence (DNA): TGCGCCAGCAGCCAAGTTTGGGGCGGGGCCTCTAACTATGGCTACACCTTC. As protein: CASSQVWGGASNYGYTF.

The chain links TRBV19 to TRBJ1-2; D unclear. The V gene lost 5 bases and the J gene lost 3 bases, with 13 bases spanning the gap. CDR1 LNHDA and CDR2 SQIVND come from the germline V gene (reference sequence). The CDR3 has 14 amino acids. The CDR3: CASSLESFDYGYTF. The CDR3 DNA reads TGTGCCAGTAGTCTCGAGTCCTTCGACTATGGCTACACCTTC.

The chain is built from TRBV3-1 (or the pseudogene TRBV3-2) and TRBJ2-1, with D uncertain. The CDR3 has 15 amino acids. Germline V lookup: CDR1 LGHDT, CDR2 YNNKEL (reference sequence). Trimming took off 1 base at V and 0 bases at J, with 7 bases between the two ends. CDR3 sequence reads: CASSQGAGSYNEQFF. In DNA, the CDR3 is TGTGCCAGCAGCCAAGGAGCCGGCTCCTACAATGAGCAGTTCTTC.

This chain connects TRBV28 to TRBJ1-2, with 8 nucleotides matching TRBD1. Germline trimming cut 8 bases from V and 4 bases from J; bases unmatched to any gene: 6. From germline, CDR1 is MDHEN and CDR2 SYDVKM. This CDR3 is built from 13 residues. CDR3 bases: TGTGCCAGCGGAACAGGGGGGGTCTATGGCTACACCTTC. Its translation is CASGTGGVYGYTF.

This clone has just one count. The chain uses TRBV2 and TRBJ1-1; possible D gene TRBD1, 5 bases. The CDR3 runs 14 residues. V was trimmed by 0 bases and J by 3 bases, leaving 8 bases between them. Germline CDR1 is SNHLY and CDR2 is FYNNEI. The CDR3 spells CASSEAPGDTEAFF. In DNA, the CDR3 is TGTGCCAGCAGTGAAGCGCCGGGGGACACTGAAGCTTTCTTT.

V gene TRBV5-6 combines with J gene TRBJ1-2; tentatively, D is TRBD1 (5 bases). This CDR3 region has 14 residues. Trimming took off 4 bases at V and 7 bases at J, with 17 bases between the two ends. CDR1 is SGHDT, CDR2 YYEEEE, per germline. The DNA of the CDR3 is TGTGCCAGCAGCCCCGGGGGAGGTTCGGGTGGCTACACCTTC. Its translation: CASSPGGGSGGYTF.

CDR3 residues: CATSDFWLAGATDTQYF. CDR3 sequence (DNA): TGTGCCACCAGTGATTTTTGGCTAGCGGGGGCCACAGATACGCAGTATTTT. This chain links TRBV24-1 with TRBJ2-3, with 10 bases fitting TRBD2. CDR3 length: 17 amino acids. The V segment lost 1 base and the J segment 2 bases; nucleotides outside the gene matches: 5. Germline V CDR1 and CDR2: KGHDR, SFDVKD.

Of note for this clone: Other DNA sequences in the sample encode the same CDR3. The J gene is TRBJ1-5, the V gene TRBV28; no reliable D call. Germline values: CDR1 MDHEN, CDR2 SYDVKM. CDR3 length: 14 residues. V was shortened by 4 bases and J by 4 bases, with 11 bases between the two germline ends. CDR3 loop: CASSSLTGNQPQHF. CDR3 DNA: TGTGCCAGCAGTTCTCTGACTGGGAATCAGCCCCAGCATTTT.

The chain has TRBV4-1 and TRBJ1-2; 9 bases align to TRBD1. The J segment lost 5 bases and the V segment lost 2 bases, leaving 9 bases of the junction unmatched. The CDR3 is 16 amino acids. Per germline, CDR1 MGHRA and CDR2 YSYEKL. CDR3 region: CASSQINRGRFYGYTF. DNA for the CDR3: TGCGCCAGCAGCCAAATCAACAGGGGGCGCTTTTATGGCTACACCTTC.

This clone showed up just a few times. The J gene is TRBJ2-7, the V gene TRBV5-6; 8 bases are shared with TRBD1. The germline CDR1 and CDR2 sequences are SGHDT and YYEEEE. This CDR3 spans 15 amino acids. J gave up 2 bases and V 6 bases, and 10 bases lay outside the gene matches. CDR3 DNA: TGTGCCAGCAACCCGGGACAGGCCCGACCCTACGAGCAGTACTTC. This codes for CASNPGQARPYEQYF.

This rearrangement joins TRBV5-5 to TRBJ1-6; D gene unclear. Trimming shortened V by 5 bases and J by 9 bases, and 18 bases separated the two germline ends. Germline CDR1 is SGHKS and CDR2 is YYEKEE (reference sequence). This CDR3 has 15 amino acids. CDR3 bases: TGTGCCAGCAGTCCGGGAAGGATTTCGGGTTCACCCCTCCACTTT. It is translated as CASSPGRISGSPLHF.

The chain employs TRBV28 and TRBJ1-1; possibly TRBD1 for D (6 bases). The ends were cut back, 2 bases at V and 2 bases at J, with 12 bases in the middle. This CDR3 comprises 15 residues. In germline, CDR1 is MDHEN, CDR2 SYDVKM. The CDR3, as DNA: TGTGCCAGCAGTTTACCCCCGGGACAAAACACTGAAGCTTTCTTT. Protein product: CASSLPPGQNTEAFF.

The gene calls are TRBV25-1 and TRBJ1-1; D might be TRBD1 (6 bases). Trimming left V 2 bases short and J 3 bases short, with 10 bases between. Germline V gene lookup returns CDR1 MGHDK and CDR2 SYGVNS. CDR3 size: 14 residues. The CDR3 region has the DNA TGTGCCAGCAGTGAAAGGGGGAAATACACTGAAGCTTTCTTT. This translates into CASSERGKYTEAFF.

The chain employs TRBV6-2 or TRBV6-3 and TRBJ2-3; D remains ambiguous. Germline values: CDR1 MNHEY, CDR2 SVGEGT. The V end was cut by 4 bases, the J end by 8 bases, with 13 bases between. The CDR3 is made up of 13 amino acids. The CDR3 DNA is TGTGCCAGCAGTTTCGTCGGCTCGGGTACGCAGTATTTT. This codes for CASSFVGSGTQYF.

Regarding this clone: This specimen includes other DNA sequences encoding the same CDR3. V usage is TRBV28 and J usage is TRBJ1-3; D is unclear. Deletions cut 6 bases from V and 4 bases from J, with 7 bases between. The CDR3 runs to 12 residues. CDR1 MDHEN and CDR2 SYDVKM come from the germline V gene. CDR3 sequence reads: CASRRSGNTIYF. DNA for the CDR3: TGTGCCAGCAGAAGAAGCGGAAACACCATATATTTT.

The rearrangement links TRBV28 to TRBJ2-2, with 7 nucleotides matching TRBD2. This CDR3 has 15 residues. Germline CDR1 MDHEN, CDR2 SYDVKM. J lost 2 bases, V lost 8 bases, and 8 bases had no gene match. This chain's CDR3 is CASYSAGTNTGELFF. DNA for the CDR3: TGTGCCAGCTATTCAGCGGGGACCAACACCGGGGAGCTGTTTTTT.

This clone showed up just a few times. The V call is TRBV5-1, the J call TRBJ2-7; D is uncertain. The V end was cut by 1 base, the J end by 2 bases, with 10 bases between. Germline V CDR1 and CDR2: SGHRS, YFSETQ. The CDR3 length is 14 residues. CDR3 sequence: CASSLSLSTYEQYF. The CDR3 DNA follows: TGCGCCAGCAGCTTGTCGTTGAGTACCTACGAGCAGTACTTC.

V and J are TRBV19 and TRBJ2-1; 8 bases agree with TRBD2. Germline V CDR1 and CDR2: LNHDA, SQIVND (reference sequence). The J segment lost 0 bases and the V segment lost 6 bases, leaving 4 bases of the junction unmatched. This CDR3 comprises 15 residues. CDR3 region: CASRGGRNSYNEQFF. Here the CDR3 DNA reads TGTGCCAGTAGGGGCGGGAGGAACTCCTACAATGAGCAGTTCTTC.

V and J are TRBV7-6 and TRBJ2-7, with TRBD1 identical over 7 bases. J lost 2 bases, V lost 5 bases, and 3 bases had no gene match. The CDR3 covers 13 residues. From germline, CDR1 is SGHVS and CDR2 FNYEAQ. The DNA of the CDR3 is TGTGCCAGCAGCAAGGGACAGACCTACGAGCAGTACTTC. Protein sequence: CASSKGQTYEQYF.

V and J are TRBV7-9 and TRBJ1-4; weak D call: TRBD1 (5 bases). V gave up 5 bases and J gave up 8 bases, with 12 bases separating them. The CDR3 extends over 13 amino acids. CDR1 is SEHNR and CDR2 is FQNEAQ in the germline V gene (reference sequence). DNA of the CDR3: TGTGCCAGCAGCCCCCAGGGCGGCGAAAAACTGTTTTTT. The encoded protein is CASSPQGGEKLFF.

Regarding this clone: One end of the junction varies from germline; a read error may be responsible. The rearrangement links TRBV6-4 to TRBJ2-1, with TRBD1 as a possible D gene (6 bases). Per germline, CDR1 MRHNA and CDR2 SNTAGT. The CDR3 covers 13 residues. The CDR3 DNA reads as TGTGCCAGCAGCAGACAGGCCTACGATGAGCAGTTCTTC. It translates to CASSRQAYDEQFF.

The CDR3 DNA is TGTGCCAGCAGCATTGGGGGGTACTATGGCTACACCTTC. As protein: CASSIGGYYGYTF. The chain links TRBV3-1 (or the pseudogene TRBV3-2) to TRBJ1-2, with D tentatively TRBD1 (5 bases). The CDR3 is made up of 13 amino acids. V was clipped by 5 bases and J by 3 bases, with 10 bases between them. CDR1 and CDR2 (germline): LGHDT, YNNKEL (reference sequence).

V is TRBV28 and J is TRBJ1-2, with D possibly being TRBD1 (6 bases). Trimming pared 6 bases from V and 9 bases from J, leaving 20 bases between. Germline loops: CDR1 MDHEN, CDR2 SYDVKM. The CDR3 sequence is 14 residues long. Here the CDR3 reads CASRSSQGLIRYTF. The DNA for the CDR3 is TGTGCCAGCAGGTCCTCACAGGGTCTTATTCGCTACACCTTC.

This clone was picked up one time. This chain connects TRBV28 to TRBJ1-1; perhaps TRBD1 as D (5 bases). Per germline, CDR1 MDHEN and CDR2 SYDVKM. There are 12 residues in the CDR3. Trimming took 7 bases from V and 3 from J, leaving 9 bases between them. As DNA, the CDR3 is TGTGCCAGCACTGTCAGGGACACTGAAGCTTTCTTT. Protein: CASTVRDTEAFF.

The V gene is TRBV7-9, the J gene TRBJ1-4; weak D call: TRBD1 (5 bases). The CDR3 runs to 18 residues. Trimming took 1 base from V and 7 from J, leaving 22 bases between them. Germline assignment: CDR1 SEHNR and CDR2 FQNEAQ (reference sequence). The CDR3 DNA follows: TGTGCCAGCAGCTTAGGGGGGAGGTTTATTGCGAGTTGTGAAAAACTGTTTTTT. Protein sequence: CASSLGGRFIASCEKLFF.